This T cell receptor (beta chain) stems from a study of blood T cell repertoires in COVID-19. Study summary: T cells, B-cell-depleted T cells, or PBMCs provided the cDNA or gDNA that served as material.

Some clones are missing from TCRdb's copy, which holds only in-frame ones; the method was immunoSEQ multiplex PCR. The sample carries about 330,000 clones, under 95% recorded once. CDR3 length equals 15 residues. Trimming at V came to 3 bases and at J to 2 bases, leaving 6 bases not matched to a gene. Germline assignment: CDR1 MNHEY and CDR2 SVGAGI. Cohort 3 donors counted as recovered after two negative PCRs, clearance, or resolved symptoms. The chain recombines TRBV6-5 with TRBJ2-5; 7 bases are shared with TRBD2. The receptor comes from a woman between 25 and 40 years old who had recovered from COVID-19. The sample consisted of PBMCs or T cells enriched from blood (not recorded which). In DNA, the CDR3 is TGTGCCAGCAGTTATGGGAGGGGCGGGCAAGAGACCCAGTACTTC. Translated: CASSYGRGGQETQYF.